This is a list of T cell receptor beta chains from one sample in a study of shared clonotypes between healthy human individuals. Here immunoSEQ multiplex PCR was the method, and the copy in TCRdb shows in-frame clones only, minus some. Of about 590,000 clones listed, around 95% are singletons. Source material: naive CD8+ T cells sorted from blood. These TCRs come from a woman in her 30s in good health. Each CDR3 is given with its conserved first and last residue. A D gene is named only where the DNA matches it firmly. The listing skips clone size in some rows; elsewhere it reads once, few, many or a size class.

d_call: .
v_call: TRBV5-3
clone_size: .
j_call: TRBJ1-5
cdr3_length: 18
cdr3_aa: CARSSAFLPGRINQPQHF
cdr3_nt: TGTGCCAGAAGCTCGGCTTTCCTCCCGGGACGGATCAATCAGCCCCAGCATTTT

d_call: TRBD1
v_call: TRBV2
clone_size: .
j_call: TRBJ2-2
cdr3_length: 14
cdr3_aa: CASSWDSNTGELFF
cdr3_nt: TGTGCCAGCAGTTGGGACAGTAACACCGGGGAGCTGTTTTTT

d_call: TRBD1
v_call: TRBV5-1
clone_size: .
j_call: TRBJ2-1
cdr3_length: 14
cdr3_aa: CASSPGQLGVEQFF
cdr3_nt: TGCGCCAGCAGCCCGGGACAGCTAGGGGTTGAGCAGTTCTTC

d_call: .
v_call: TRBV4-2
clone_size: .
j_call: TRBJ2-3
cdr3_length: 14
cdr3_aa: CASSQEIGKDTQYF
cdr3_nt: TGTGCCAGCAGCCAAGAAATCGGGAAAGATACGCAGTATTTT

d_call: TRBD1
v_call: TRBV15
clone_size: .
j_call: TRBJ1-2
cdr3_length: 14
cdr3_aa: CATSRWTGSDGYTF
cdr3_nt: TGTGCCACCAGCCGATGGACAGGGTCGGATGGCTACACCTTC

d_call: TRBD2
v_call: TRBV15
clone_size: .
j_call: TRBJ2-7
cdr3_length: 16
cdr3_aa: CATSRDSGRVSYEQYF
cdr3_nt: TGTGCCACCAGCAGAGATAGCGGGAGGGTTTCTTACGAGCAGTACTTC

d_call: TRBD1
v_call: TRBV7-9
clone_size: .
j_call: TRBJ1-4
cdr3_length: 15
cdr3_aa: CASSLTTGGEEKLFF
cdr3_nt: TGTGCCAGCAGCTTAACGACAGGGGGGGAAGAAAAACTGTTTTTT

d_call: TRBD2
v_call: TRBV5-1
clone_size: .
j_call: TRBJ2-3
cdr3_length: 15
cdr3_aa: CASSGGEFGTDTQYF
cdr3_nt: TGCGCCAGCAGCGGGGGGGAGTTCGGCACAGATACGCAGTATTTT

d_call: .
v_call: TRBV10-3
clone_size: .
j_call: TRBJ2-3
cdr3_length: 14
cdr3_aa: CAISELRFTDTQYF
cdr3_nt: TGTGCCATCAGTGAGTTGAGGTTCACAGATACGCAGTATTTT

d_call: .
v_call: TRBV6-5
clone_size: .
j_call: TRBJ2-5
cdr3_length: 14
cdr3_aa: CASSYQVGGETQYF
cdr3_nt: TGTGCCAGCAGTTACCAGGTCGGGGGAGAGACCCAGTACTTC

d_call: .
v_call: TRBV9
clone_size: .
j_call: TRBJ2-1
cdr3_length: 13
cdr3_aa: CASSGLRWDEQFF
cdr3_nt: TGTGCCAGCAGCGGACTTAGGTGGGATGAGCAGTTCTTC

d_call: .
v_call: TRBV10-1
clone_size: .
j_call: TRBJ2-2
cdr3_length: 11
cdr3_aa: CASSESGELFF
cdr3_nt: TGCGCCAGCAGTGAGTCCGGGGAGCTGTTTTTT

d_call: TRBD2
v_call: TRBV2
clone_size: .
j_call: TRBJ2-1
cdr3_length: 18
cdr3_aa: CASSDEAGGSHPYNEQFF
cdr3_nt: TGTGCCAGCAGTGACGAGGCGGGCGGGAGTCATCCCTACAATGAGCAGTTCTTC

d_call: TRBD2
v_call: TRBV27
clone_size: .
j_call: TRBJ2-1
cdr3_length: 14
cdr3_aa: CASRPSGSKNEQFF
cdr3_nt: TGTGCCAGCAGGCCTAGCGGGAGTAAGAATGAGCAGTTCTTC

d_call: .
v_call: TRBV11-2
clone_size: once
j_call: TRBJ2-2
cdr3_length: 15
cdr3_aa: CASSDVRENTGELFF
cdr3_nt: TGTGCCAGCAGCGACGTGCGGGAGAACACCGGGGAGCTGTTTTTT

d_call: .
v_call: TRBV7-9
clone_size: .
j_call: TRBJ1-1
cdr3_length: 14
cdr3_aa: CASSPWHKNTEAFF
cdr3_nt: TGTGCCAGCAGCCCTTGGCACAAGAACACTGAAGCTTTCTTT

d_call: .
v_call: TRBV27
clone_size: .
j_call: TRBJ1-5
cdr3_length: 15
cdr3_aa: CASSPVAGGNQPQHF
cdr3_nt: TGTGCCAGCAGTCCCGTAGCGGGGGGGAATCAGCCCCAGCATTTT

d_call: .
v_call: TRBV27
clone_size: once
j_call: TRBJ2-7
cdr3_length: 11
cdr3_aa: CASRQNYEQYF
cdr3_nt: TGTGCCAGCAGACAAAACTACGAGCAGTACTTC

d_call: .
v_call: TRBV28
clone_size: .
j_call: TRBJ2-7
cdr3_length: 15
cdr3_aa: CASNRRDVLPYEQYF
cdr3_nt: TGTGCCAGCAATCGCCGGGACGTCCTACCCTACGAGCAGTACTTC

d_call: .
v_call: TRBV7-3
clone_size: .
j_call: TRBJ2-1
cdr3_length: 13
cdr3_aa: CASSLDGYNEQFF
cdr3_nt: TGTGCCAGCAGCTTAGATGGCTACAATGAGCAGTTCTTC

d_call: TRBD1
v_call: TRBV27
clone_size: once
j_call: TRBJ2-7
cdr3_length: 13
cdr3_aa: CASSARGPGEQYF
cdr3_nt: TGTGCCAGCTCCGCCAGGGGGCCGGGGGAGCAGTACTTC

d_call: .
v_call: TRBV15
clone_size: once
j_call: TRBJ1-2
cdr3_length: 17
cdr3_aa: CATSSLPTSGRNYGYTF
cdr3_nt: TGTGCCACCAGCAGTCTCCCGACTAGTGGTCGGAACTATGGCTACACCTTC